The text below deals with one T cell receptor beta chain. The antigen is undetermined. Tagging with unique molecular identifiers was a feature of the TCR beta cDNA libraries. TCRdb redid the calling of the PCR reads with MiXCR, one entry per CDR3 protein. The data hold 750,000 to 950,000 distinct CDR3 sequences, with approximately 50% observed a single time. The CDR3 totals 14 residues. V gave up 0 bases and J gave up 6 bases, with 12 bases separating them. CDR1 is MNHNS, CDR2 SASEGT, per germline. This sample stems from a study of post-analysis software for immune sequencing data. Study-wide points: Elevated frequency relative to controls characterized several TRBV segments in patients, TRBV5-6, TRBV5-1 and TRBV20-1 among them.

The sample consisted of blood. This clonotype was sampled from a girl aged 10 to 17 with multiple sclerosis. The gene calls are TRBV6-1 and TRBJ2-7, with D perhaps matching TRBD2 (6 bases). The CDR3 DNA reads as TGTGCCAGCAGTGAAGCCGGAGGGGCAAGCGAGCAGTACTTC. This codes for CASSEAGGASEQYF.